Listed below are T cell receptor beta chains from one sample, sequenced in a study of blood T cell repertoires in COVID-19. Repertoires were generated with immunoSEQ multiplex PCR, while TCRdb's copy carries only in-frame clones and drops some. The sample yields hundreds of thousands of clones, more than 70% seen once. The sequenced material came from PBMCs or T cells enriched from blood (not recorded which). The receptors shown here come from a woman aged 55-69 years in a cohort exposed to, infected with or recovered from COVID-19 (not recorded which). Both conserved end residues are part of each CDR3.

v_gene	j_gene	CDR3aa
TRBV9	TRBJ2-7	CASSVGRAVAGDEQYF
TRBV5-4	TRBJ2-2	CATDPGTGSSGELFF
TRBV5-1	TRBJ2-1	CASSLVETYNEQFF
TRBV25-1	TRBJ2-7	CATLLQGSYEQYF
TRBV5-1	TRBJ1-5	CASSLVGGDWEPQHF
TRBV7-9	TRBJ2-2	CASSLPPGYDTGELFF
TRBV4-3	TRBJ1-4	CASSQDSQFNEKLFF
TRBV7-9	TRBJ2-2	CASSLFLGGGRSNTGELFF
TRBV7-2	TRBJ1-3	CASSHGGLTGTNTIYF
TRBV4-3	TRBJ2-3	CASSQAPRTGDTQYF
TRBV4-2	TRBJ2-1	CASSQSSGTDNEQFF
TRBV7-9	TRBJ1-2	CASSSTRGQPYGYTF
TRBV19	TRBJ1-5	CASSIEAGINQPQHF
TRBV11-2	TRBJ2-7	CASSLGTSGSYEQYF
TRBV4-1	TRBJ2-3	CASSQEGGGALIPTDTQYF
TRBV5-6	TRBJ1-6	CASSLEQGTASRGSPLHF
TRBV7-8	TRBJ2-1	CASSPGTSGGSSYNEQFF
TRBV7-6	TRBJ2-3	CASSLPGTSGLAYTDTQYF
TRBV7-6	TRBJ2-7	CASSSGTSVTEQYF
TRBV6-6	TRBJ2-7	CASSARDTYEQYF
TRBV2	TRBJ1-4	CASNDPGQGGEKLFF
TRBV28	TRBJ2-7	CASSSFGIGTYEQYF
TRBV28	TRBJ2-7	CASSPGQLSYEQYF
TRBV29-1	TRBJ2-1	CSVSGTSGKGLNEQFF
TRBV6-5	TRBJ1-2	CASYSPGNQYGYTF
TRBV12-3/TRBV12-4	TRBJ1-1	CASTQDSFTEAFF
TRBV7-3	TRBJ2-1	CASSLRSPGQGIYNEQFF
TRBV3-1/TRBV3-2	TRBJ2-1	CASSQPGGEQFF
TRBV3-1/TRBV3-2	TRBJ2-3	CASSLVGNTQYF
TRBV24-1	TRBJ2-7	CATSDLVAGGKHEQYF
TRBV7-9	TRBJ2-1	CASSYDRGNEQFF
TRBV19	TRBJ2-7	CATSKNGLGYF
TRBV10-3	TRBJ2-1	CAITPRAGGNEQFF
TRBV5-1	TRBJ2-2	CASSYSGRETGELFF
TRBV5-6	TRBJ2-3	CASSPGQGPRSLTDTQYF
TRBV29-1	TRBJ2-1	CSVDFRVGDEQFF
TRBV28	TRBJ1-2	CASSLWGTYGGYTF
TRBV18	TRBJ1-1	CASSFGQGGSEAFF
TRBV12-3/TRBV12-4	TRBJ1-6	CASSPDGNSPLHF
TRBV11-2	TRBJ1-5	CASSLGGTRNQPQHF